This T cell receptor beta chain was observed in a study of T cells expressing NK-cell markers. Study-wide background: Sorted CD3+CD56-NKG2C+, CD3+CD56+NKG2C+ and CD3+CD56+NKG2C- T cells supplied the TCR beta repertoires. There were seven HCMV-seropositive donors and one seronegative donor among the eight sequenced.

Points from the study as a whole: There remained a lack of clarity about HCMV specificity of expanded NKG2C+ T cell clones. Where several donors were concerned, these clonotypes also led the CD3+CD56-NKG2C+ fraction.

CDR3 length: 15 amino acids. The germline gives CDR1 SGDLS, CDR2 YYNGEE. As regards this clonotype: Its specificity is not known.

TCRdb derives one entry per CDR3 protein from the 5' RACE reads, leaving out DNA. Its table records 300,000 to 450,000 distinct CDR3 sequences. The sequenced material came from blood T cells: a sorted CD56 or NKG2C T cell subset, CD4+ or CD8+ T cells, or bulk PBMC T cells (not recorded which). The TCR originated in a man between 18 and 69 years old in good health. The chain has TRBV9 and TRBJ1-6; the TCRdb call, TRBD1, lacks DNA for checking. The CDR3 region is CASSPSGTVNSPLHF.